The next 32 T cell receptor beta chains were all read from a single sample in a study of human thymus T cells. Data came from immunoSEQ multiplex PCR; TCRdb stores just in-frame clones and leaves some out. The sample lists under 70,000 clones, about 94% occurring once. The source material was blood. All receptors come from a boy less than two years old with a congenital heart defect but otherwise immunologically healthy.

The chain is built from TRBV7-3 and TRBJ2-2; a possible D gene is TRBD1 (5 bases). The CDR3 covers 16 residues. Trimming shortened V by 2 bases and J by 1 base, and 11 bases separated the two germline ends. Germline assignment: CDR1 SGHTA and CDR2 FQGTGA. DNA of the CDR3: TGTGCCAGCAGCTTATCGCAGGGCCTGAACACCGGGGAGCTGTTTTTT. It is translated as CASSLSQGLNTGELFF.

The chain uses TRBV28 and TRBJ2-7; possibly TRBD2 for D (6 bases). The germline V and J ends were trimmed by 2 bases and 6 bases, with 8 bases remaining between them. The CDR3 has 12 amino acids. CDR1 and CDR2 from the germline V gene are MDHEN and SYDVKM. The CDR3 bases are TGTGCCAGCAGTTTAATCGGGAGCGAGCAGTACTTC. Translating gives CASSLIGSEQYF.

This clone came up once. This sequence joins TRBV4-1 and TRBJ2-1; 12 bases align to TRBD1. This CDR3 is 16 amino acids long. Germline trimming cut 4 bases from V and 8 bases from J; bases unmatched to any gene: 9. Per germline, CDR1 MGHRA and CDR2 YSYEKL. The CDR3 region has the DNA TGCGCCAGCAGCCTGAGGGCGGGACAGGGGGCATATGAGCAGTTCTTC. It yields the protein CASSLRAGQGAYEQFF.

The chain recombines TRBV7-9 with TRBJ1-5, with 8 bases aligning to TRBD1. The CDR3 is 13 amino acids. Trimming took 4 bases from V and 7 from J; bases not matched to a gene: 3. CDR1 is SEHNR and CDR2 is FQNEAQ in the germline V gene (reference sequence). CDR3 sequence (DNA): TGTGCCAGCAGCTCCGGGACAGGACAGCCCCAGCATTTT. It specifies CASSSGTGQPQHF. The full variable domain, its missing parts supplied by reference TRBV7-9 and TRBJ1-5, is DTGVSQNPRHKITKRGQNVTFRCDPISEHNRLYWYRQTLGQGPEFLTYFQNEAQLEKSRLLSDRFSAERPKGSFSTLEIQRTEQGDSAMYLCASSSGTGQPQHFGDGTRLSIL.

The chain combines TRBV7-2 with TRBJ1-2; 7 nucleotides align to TRBD1. V trimming: 1 base; J trimming: 5 bases; junction bases outside the gene matches: 7. Germline V gene lookup returns CDR1 SGHTA and CDR2 FQGNSA. This CDR3 is 15 amino acids long. This CDR3 reads CASSLVRQGVYGYTF. The CDR3 region has the DNA TGTGCCAGCAGCTTAGTTCGCCAGGGGGTATATGGCTACACCTTC. The whole variable domain, filled in from reference TRBV7-2 and TRBJ1-2, reads GAGVSQSPSNKVTEKGKDVELRCDPISGHTALYWYRQSLGQGLEFLIYFQGNSAPDKSGLPSDRFSAERTGGSVSTLTIQRTQQEDSAVYLCASSLVRQGVYGYTFGSGTRLTVV.

The chain couples TRBV4-1 to TRBJ2-3; a possible D gene is TRBD1 (6 bases). Trimming removed 3 bases from V and 2 bases from J, with 21 bases in between. Germline V CDR1 and CDR2: MGHRA, YSYEKL. The CDR3 has 18 residues. The CDR3 region is CASSQGLGTTSPTDTQYF. The CDR3 DNA reads TGCGCCAGCAGCCAGGGGCTCGGGACAACCTCGCCCACAGATACGCAGTATTTT.

The chain joins TRBV5-1 to TRBJ2-7; TRBD2 aligns across 9 bases. The junction had 17 bases not matched to a gene; V was cut back by 7 bases and J by 3 bases. The CDR3 totals 17 residues. From germline, CDR1 is SGHRS and CDR2 YFSETQ. CDR3 protein: CASRQDGIAGVSYEQYF. The CDR3 bases are TGCGCCAGCCGACAGGACGGCATAGCGGGAGTTAGCTACGAGCAGTACTTC.

This chain connects TRBV10-3 to TRBJ2-5, with 7 nucleotides matching TRBD2. The J segment lost 0 bases and the V segment lost 5 bases, leaving 6 bases of the junction unmatched. Germline lookup yields CDR1 ENHRY and CDR2 SYGVKD. The CDR3 extends over 15 amino acids. The CDR3 here is CAISPSGTYQETQYF. The CDR3 DNA follows: TGTGCCATCAGTCCTAGCGGAACGTACCAAGAGACCCAGTACTTC.

This clone was found once. The chain couples TRBV7-9 to TRBJ2-1; possibly TRBD2 for D (5 bases). Germline lookup yields CDR1 SEHNR and CDR2 FQNEAQ (reference sequence). The CDR3 is 15 amino acids. V lost 8 bases to trimming and J lost 0 bases, with 14 bases between them. CDR3 in amino acids: CASVLEGLSYNEQFF. In DNA form, the CDR3 reads TGTGCCAGCGTCTTGGAAGGACTCTCCTACAATGAGCAGTTCTTC.

The rearrangement joins TRBV15 to TRBJ2-2; TRBD2 is a possible D gene (5 bases). The CDR3 loop spans 14 amino acids. Germline CDR1 and CDR2: LNHNV and YYDKDF (reference sequence). Trimming shortened V by 8 bases and J by 5 bases, and 15 bases separated the two germline ends. The chain's CDR3 is CATEWGVRTGELFF. The CDR3 DNA reads as TGTGCCACCGAGTGGGGAGTACGTACCGGGGAGCTGTTTTTT.

The chain joins TRBV7-2 to TRBJ2-5, with no clear D. In germline, CDR1 is SGHTA, CDR2 FQGNSA. Trimming removed 6 bases at V and 0 bases at J, with 8 bases between. This CDR3 contains 13 residues. The chain's CDR3 is CASRLAYQETQYF. CDR3 DNA sequence: TGTGCCAGCAGACTTGCATACCAAGAGACCCAGTACTTC.

V and J are TRBV7-9 and TRBJ1-4; D is ambiguous. Per the germline V gene, CDR1 is SEHNR and CDR2 is FQNEAQ (reference sequence). The CDR3 extends over 11 amino acids. V was cut by 5 bases and J by 5 bases, with 3 bases left in between. The CDR3 protein is CASSLNEKLFF. CDR3 DNA sequence: TGTGCCAGCAGCCTAAATGAAAAACTGTTTTTT.

The chain recombines TRBV12-5 with TRBJ1-5; D unclear. The germline V gene has CDR1 LGHNT and CDR2 FRNRAP. The CDR3 spans 13 residues. V shed 1 base and J shed 6 bases, with 7 bases lying between them. This CDR3 is CASGLEEGQPQHF. The DNA for the CDR3 is TGTGCTAGTGGTTTGGAAGAGGGTCAGCCCCAGCATTTT.

The chain uses TRBV18 and TRBJ1-2, with D perhaps matching TRBD1 (5 bases). V was pared by 3 bases and J by 8 bases, with 16 bases between. There are 14 residues in the CDR3. CDR1 and CDR2 from the germline V gene are KGHSH and LQKENI. CDR3 sequence reads: CASSPGGPPPGYTF. DNA of the CDR3: TGTGCCAGCTCACCTGGGGGTCCCCCACCGGGCTACACCTTC.

The CDR3 here is CASSTGRAIQGEKLFF. The DNA for the CDR3 is TGTGCCAGTAGTACGGGTAGGGCAATACAGGGGGAAAAACTGTTTTTT. The rearrangement uses TRBV19 and TRBJ1-4; 7 nucleotides align to TRBD1. The CDR3 consists of 16 residues. The junction had 13 bases not matched to a gene; V was cut back by 4 bases and J by 8 bases. Germline loops: CDR1 LNHDA, CDR2 SQIVND (reference sequence).

The chain employs TRBV9 and TRBJ2-3, with a weak D call TRBD2 (6 bases). Germline V CDR1 and CDR2: SGDLS, YYNGEE. This CDR3 has 17 residues. V was clipped by 4 bases and J by 2 bases, with 20 bases between them. The CDR3 loop is CASSTRTVGRNTDTQYF. The CDR3, as DNA: TGTGCCAGCAGCACCCGTACTGTAGGGAGGAACACAGATACGCAGTATTTT.

This chain links TRBV27 with TRBJ2-1, with D possibly matching TRBD2 (6 bases). The ends were cut back, 6 bases at V and 0 bases at J, with 15 bases in the middle. Germline-derived CDR1 and CDR2 are MNHEY and SMNVEV (reference sequence). The CDR3 runs 16 residues. The CDR3 DNA sequence: TGTGCCAGCAGGCCGGGACTGAAGGTCTCCTACAATGAGCAGTTCTTC. Encoded protein: CASRPGLKVSYNEQFF.

V gene TRBV7-2 combines with J gene TRBJ2-1; 10 bases line up with TRBD2. Trimming at V came to 5 bases and at J to 5 bases, leaving 9 bases not matched to a gene. The CDR3 runs to 16 residues. Germline V gene sequence: CDR1 SGHTA, CDR2 FQGNSA. The CDR3 spells CASSLGLAGGHNEQFF. The DNA for the CDR3 is TGTGCCAGCAGCCTCGGATTAGCGGGGGGTCACAATGAGCAGTTCTTC.

The chain joins TRBV11-2 to TRBJ2-2; maybe TRBD2 (5 bases). The CDR3 sequence is 14 residues long. V lost 5 bases, J lost 4 bases, and 11 bases lay in between. Looked up from germline, CDR1 is SGHAT and CDR2 is FQNNGV. In DNA form, the CDR3 reads TGTGCCAGCAGCCCCCGGGGAACCACCGGGGAGCTGTTTTTT. This sequence encodes CASSPRGTTGELFF.

The chain joins TRBV28 to TRBJ2-7; TRBD1 agrees at 8 bases. CDR1 is MDHEN, CDR2 SYDVKM, per germline. Trimming took 3 bases from V and 7 from J; bases not matched to a gene: 11. The CDR3 is 15 residues long. CDR3 nucleotides: TGTGCCAGCAGTTTGGACGGGACAGGCGCGGTTGAGCAGTACTTC. It yields the protein CASSLDGTGAVEQYF.

The chain employs TRBV6-6 and TRBJ2-4; 10 nucleotides match TRBD2. V trimming: 0 bases; J trimming: 1 base; junction bases outside the gene matches: 0. Germline assignment: CDR1 MNHNY and CDR2 SVGAGI (reference sequence). This CDR3 is 16 amino acids long. Here the CDR3 DNA reads TGTGCCAGCAGTTACTCGACTAGCGGGGCCAAAAACATTCAGTACTTC. Amino acids: CASSYSTSGAKNIQYF.

The CDR3 DNA follows: TGTGCCTGGAGGACAGGGGGCTTACGAAACACTGAAGCTTTCTTT. It codes for CAWRTGGLRNTEAFF. V gene TRBV30 combines with J gene TRBJ1-1; 10 nucleotides line up with TRBD1. The CDR3 length is 15 residues. V lost 3 bases to trimming and J lost 2 bases; unmatched junction nucleotides: 6. CDR1 and CDR2 from the germline V gene are GTSNPN and SVGIG (reference sequence).

CDR3 nucleotides: TGTGCCAGCAGCCCCAATACCGGGTCCTCCTACGAGCAGTACTTC. As protein: CASSPNTGSSYEQYF. The V and J genes are TRBV9 and TRBJ2-7; D gene uncertain. This CDR3 has 15 residues. Germline V gene sequence: CDR1 SGDLS, CDR2 YYNGEE. The germline V and J ends were trimmed by 4 bases and 0 bases, with 14 bases remaining between them.

The rearrangement joins TRBV9 to TRBJ2-1; 8 positions agree with TRBD2. The CDR3 loop spans 14 amino acids. With V trimmed by 2 bases and J by 3 bases, 1 base remained unmatched. The germline gives CDR1 SGDLS, CDR2 YYNGEE. For the CDR3, the DNA is TGTGCCAGCAGCGTCGGGGGGGACTACAATGAGCAGTTCTTC. As protein: CASSVGGDYNEQFF.

The CDR3 nucleotides are TGTGCCAGCAGTTTCGGGGTAGCCCATAGTGACACCGGGGAGCTGTTTTTT. This gives the protein CASSFGVAHSDTGELFF. This chain links TRBV28 with TRBJ2-2; D is possibly TRBD2 (5 bases). V lost 3 bases, J lost 3 bases, and 17 bases lay in between. Germline-derived CDR1 and CDR2 are MDHEN and SYDVKM. The CDR3 loop spans 17 amino acids.

The CDR3, as DNA: TGTGCCAGCTCACCACCGGGACAGCGATACGAGCAGTACTTC. This sequence encodes CASSPPGQRYEQYF. V gene TRBV18 combines with J gene TRBJ2-7; TRBD1 aligns across 7 bases. V was pared by 0 bases and J by 4 bases, with 3 bases of the junction left unmatched. This CDR3 is built from 14 residues. Germline CDR1 is KGHSH and CDR2 is LQKENI.

In this sample, this clone turned up once. V and J are TRBV7-9 and TRBJ2-7, with 8 bases fitting TRBD2. The V gene's germline CDR1 is SEHNR and CDR2 FQNEAQ (reference sequence). Unmatched junction bases numbered 6, after V lost 4 bases and J lost 1 base. The CDR3 consists of 15 residues. Written as DNA, the CDR3 is TGTGCCAGCAGCTCGCCACTAGCGGAGTCCTACGAGCAGTACTTC. Translated: CASSSPLAESYEQYF.

The V and J genes are TRBV5-6 and TRBJ2-4; D is undetermined. The CDR3 consists of 14 residues. Between the trimmed V and J ends, which lost 2 bases and 0 bases, there was a span of 6 bases. Per the germline V gene, CDR1 is SGHDT and CDR2 is YYEEEE. For the CDR3, the DNA is TGTGCCAGCAGCTTTCAGCTAGCCAAAAACATTCAGTACTTC. Amino acid sequence: CASSFQLAKNIQYF.

This chain joins TRBV6-5 and TRBJ2-6; weak D call: TRBD1 (5 bases). The CDR3 totals 15 residues. The germline CDR1 and CDR2 sequences are MNHEY and SVGAGI. V was pared by 2 bases and J by 2 bases, with 7 bases between. The CDR3 sequence: CASSYGAAGANVLTF. The CDR3, as DNA: TGTGCCAGCAGTTACGGGGCAGCTGGGGCCAACGTCCTGACTTTC.

The V gene is TRBV5-1, the J gene TRBJ1-2; TRBD1 matches at 8 bases. The CDR3 is 15 residues long. The germline gives CDR1 SGHRS, CDR2 YFSETQ. Losses at the gene ends were 0 bases for V and 1 base for J; bases not matched to a gene: 2. Written as DNA, the CDR3 is TGCGCCAGCAGCTTGGTTACAGGGGGTAACTATGGCTACACCTTC. Encoded protein: CASSLVTGGNYGYTF.

This chain links TRBV27 with TRBJ1-2; TRBD1 aligns across 7 bases. The CDR3 runs 17 residues. Trimming removed 1 base from V and 4 bases from J; junction bases left unmatched: 12. Germline V gives CDR1 MNHEY, CDR2 SMNVEV (reference sequence). CDR3 in amino acids: CASSLWYRGTSFYGYTF. The CDR3 bases are TGTGCCAGCAGTTTATGGTACAGGGGAACTAGTTTCTATGGCTACACCTTC.

V usage is TRBV19 and J usage is TRBJ1-5, with a possible D match to TRBD1 (6 bases). Germline V lookup: CDR1 LNHDA, CDR2 SQIVND (reference sequence). CDR3 length: 15 residues. V lost 0 bases and J 7 bases, leaving 13 bases between the germline ends. The CDR3 protein is CASSIDPDRRQPQHF. The CDR3 bases are TGTGCCAGTAGTATAGATCCGGACAGACGGCAGCCCCAGCATTTT.